What follows are 4 T cell receptor beta chains derived from one specimen sequenced in a study of T-cell memory formation after mild COVID-19. From the 5' RACE reads, TCRdb called clonotypes with MiXCR, one entry per CDR3 protein. This table holds around 130,000 distinct CDR3 sequences, 11% to 15% found once. Sequenced sample: PBMCs or a T cell subset sorted from them (not recorded which). These TCRs come from an adult woman who had mild COVID-19 (a few samples of this study predate the infection). Cell type and time point are not known.

This clonotype was seen more than once but under ten times. CDR3 DNA: TGCGCCAGCAGCCTCTTGGATGGGGGGGATGAGCAGTTCTTC. This sequence encodes CASSLLDGGDEQFF. The chain joins TRBV4-1 to TRBJ2-1, with 7 bases matching TRBD2. Germline CDR1 reads MGHRA; CDR2 reads YSYEKL. Losses at the gene ends were 4 bases for V and 8 bases for J; bases not matched to a gene: 8. This CDR3 is built from 14 residues.

The V gene is TRBV12-3 or TRBV12-4, the J gene TRBJ2-3; maybe TRBD2 (6 bases). V was shortened by 5 bases and J by 6 bases, with 24 bases between the two germline ends. The CDR3 consists of 17 residues. CDR3 nucleotides: TGTGCCAGCAGTGTCTCTCTCTCGAGACTAGTCCCGGATACGCAGTATTTT. This encodes CASSVSLSRLVPDTQYF.

V and J are TRBV25-1 and TRBJ1-2; D remains unclear. Trimming removed 5 bases from V and 7 bases from J, with 11 bases in between. CDR1 is MGHDK and CDR2 is SYGVNS in the germline V gene. The length of the CDR3 is 12 residues. Here the CDR3 reads CASSPDGSGYTF. DNA for the CDR3: TGTGCCAGCAGTCCAGACGGTTCTGGCTACACCTTC.

The rearrangement links TRBV6-5 to TRBJ1-1, with D maybe TRBD1 (6 bases). Germline CDR1 reads MNHEY; CDR2 reads SVGAGI. Deletions cut 2 bases from V and 5 bases from J, with 9 bases between. This CDR3 contains 13 residues. The DNA for the CDR3 is TGTGCCAGCAGTTACCTCGGACAGACTGAAGCTTTCTTT. Residues: CASSYLGQTEAFF.